This T cell receptor (beta chain) was observed in a study of blood T cell repertoires in COVID-19 (dated by TCRdb to 2020 to 2021). Background on the whole study: The collaborator samples originated in the United States, Italy and Spain and spanned the acute and convalescent phases of COVID-19. Where available, HLA class I and class II types were taken from metadata supplied by the sample provider and were not determined by assay-based typing. Samples came from the ongoing ImmuneRACE study (first 160 participants) plus 1,254 subjects from 6 global collaborators. The material from the prospective study consisted of cDNA or gDNA derived from T cells, B-cell-depleted T cells, or PBMCs. Deeply sampled blood TCRbeta repertoires from subjects exposed to, actively infected with, or recovered from COVID-19 were included in the dataset. A freely available public database, intended as a resource for researchers studying the immune response to SARS-CoV-2, is where the repertoires were released. Nearly every sample came with metadata listing a de-identified subject ID, COVID-19 status, age in years and sex.

Of note for this clone: Its specific antigen is unknown. Base qualities are not provided; no much larger clone lies one nucleotide away.

Study-wide conclusions, independent of this receptor: The amount of clinical and demographic metadata varied by source and participant and was provided uncurated.

TCRbeta CDR3 regions were amplified from genomic DNA by means of the immunoSEQ Assay, a bias-controlled multiplex PCR. Per the original workflow: Nucleated cell counts per sample were estimated from amplification of reference gene primers within the assay. To quantify the absolute abundance of each unique TCRbeta CDR3 rearrangement, sequence reads were collapsed and filtered. For each sample, productive Simpson clonality was calculated as the square root of Simpson's diversity index over productive rearrangements. TCRdb re-hosts the immuneACCESS table, in-frame sequences only. Its copies lack some clones; in the studies checked, an unresolved V gene accounts for under half of them, and the cause for the rest is not known. V and J calls and clone size follow that table, whereas D and trimming were derived from the DNA. The sample table lists 150,000 to 180,000 clones, roughly four fifths of them with a count of one. Clones ranked in the top ten supply 25% to 30% of the sample.

Collaborating institutions collected whole blood in K2EDTA tubes following their own protocols. Collaborator samples were shipped for TCRbeta analysis as frozen whole blood, isolated PBMCs, or DNA extracted from either sample type. Sequenced input: peripheral blood. This receptor was taken from a woman in her sixties with acute or convalescent COVID-19.

The CDR3 in this case is CASSPDSEAFF. The nucleotides are TGTGCCAGCAGCCCCGACAGCGAAGCTTTCTTT. The chain links TRBV12-3 or TRBV12-4 with TRBJ1-1; the best D guess is TRBD1, with 5 bases matching. V loses 6 bases, J loses 8 bases, and the germline ends lie 10 bases apart. The cysteine opens and the phenylalanine closes a CDR3 of 11 amino acids. Left in the record is the CDR3 DNA by itself, 33 bases read in frame from the first base.